This TCR beta chain was sequenced during a study of cytomegalovirus exposure and HLA in healthy donors. Study-level information: As an earlier analysis found, around 200 million T cells yielded about 120 million unique TCR beta sequences.

Germline-derived CDR1 and CDR2 are DFQATT and SNEGSKA (reference sequence). This CDR3 has 10 amino acids. V was cut by 2 bases and J by 7 bases, with 5 bases left in between. Researchers ran the PCR with 60 Vbeta and 13 Jbeta primers. The protocol was immunoSEQ multiplex PCR, while the TCRdb copy is restricted to in-frame clones and leaves out a portion. Here the sample spans roughly 78,000 clones, 50% to 80% being singletons. Remarks on this clone: Its antigen is as yet unknown.

Study-wide results and caveats: Per a later analysis, HLA-associated TCR beta chains showed more clonal expansion than other, equally common TCR beta chains. An analysis done earlier found most TCR beta V segments productive about 90% or about 30% of the time. TCR beta chains numbering 150 to 200 were designated cytomegalovirus-associated.

This chain links TRBV20-1 with TRBJ1-2; D gene uncertain. The source material was PBMCs. This clonotype was obtained from a man aged 35 to 55 in good health and CMV-seropositive. The CDR3 is CSARPVGYTF. The DNA for the CDR3 is TGCAGTGCTAGACCGGTTGGCTACACCTTC.